These 32 T cell receptor beta chains share one sample of origin, sequenced in a study of shared clonotypes between healthy human individuals. The assay was immunoSEQ multiplex PCR, and TCRdb's table has in-frame clones only and misses some. The table has more than 500,000 clones, approximately 96% seen once; the top ten hold over 0.1%. Cells designated naive CD8 were CD45RO-negative and were positively selected for CCR7, with terminally differentiated effector memory CD45RA+ cells excluded. Material for sequencing was naive CD8+ T cells sorted from blood. All receptors derive from a woman in her 30s in good health.

The rearrangement joins TRBV5-4 to TRBJ2-7; 9 nucleotides line up with TRBD2. CDR3 size: 15 residues. Germline CDR1 SGHNT, CDR2 YYREEE (reference sequence). The J segment lost 5 bases and the V segment lost 4 bases, leaving 10 bases of the junction unmatched. The chain's CDR3 is CASSRGLASPNEQYF. CDR3 in DNA: TGTGCCAGCAGCCGCGGACTAGCGAGCCCCAACGAGCAGTACTTC.

The chain couples TRBV30 to TRBJ1-1, with 7 bases identical to TRBD1. Looked up from germline, CDR1 is GTSNPN and CDR2 is SVGIG (reference sequence). This CDR3 is 13 amino acids long. Trimming at V came to 5 bases and at J to 4 bases, leaving 7 bases not matched to a gene. The CDR3 sequence is CAWQTGIGTEAFF. The CDR3 DNA sequence: TGTGCCTGGCAGACAGGGATAGGCACTGAAGCTTTCTTT.

The chain recombines TRBV9 with TRBJ2-5; D is uncertain. This CDR3 has 15 amino acids. V lost 0 bases, J lost 4 bases, and 13 bases lay in between. Germline assignment: CDR1 SGDLS and CDR2 YYNGEE. The CDR3 region has the DNA TGTGCCAGCAGCGTAGAACGTGACTCTTCAGAGACCCAGTACTTC. This codes for CASSVERDSSETQYF.

In DNA, the CDR3 is TGTGCCAGTAGTATAGCGGGGGGGATAGTAGGCACTGAAGCTTTCTTT. Protein sequence: CASSIAGGIVGTEAFF. The chain carries TRBV19 and TRBJ1-1, with TRBD1 as a possible D gene (5 bases). This CDR3 is built from 16 residues. Trimming pared 1 base from V and 4 bases from J, leaving 16 bases between. The V gene's germline CDR1 is LNHDA and CDR2 SQIVND (reference sequence).

On this clone: In the same sample, other DNA sequences code for this CDR3. This sequence joins TRBV5-1 and TRBJ2-6; no reliable D call. The CDR3 runs 14 residues. The germline V gene has CDR1 SGHRS and CDR2 YFSETQ. The V gene lost 1 base and the J gene lost 0 bases, with 2 bases spanning the gap. The CDR3 nucleotides read TGCGCCAGCAGCTTGAGCTCTGGGGCCAACGTCCTGACTTTC. Translation: CASSLSSGANVLTF.

The chain uses TRBV7-9 and TRBJ2-7; TRBD2 matches 10 bases. The CDR3 is made up of 17 amino acids. With V trimmed by 3 bases and J by 4 bases, 12 bases remained unmatched. Germline V CDR1 and CDR2: SEHNR, FQNEAQ (reference sequence). The CDR3 sequence is CASSFGASAGGMYEQYF. The CDR3 DNA reads TGTGCCAGCAGCTTCGGGGCTTCAGCGGGAGGGATGTACGAGCAGTACTTC.

The chain is built from TRBV27 and TRBJ2-5; D gene uncertain. Germline CDR1 MNHEY, CDR2 SMNVEV (reference sequence). CDR3 length: 13 amino acids. Trimming took 7 bases from V and 0 from J, leaving 9 bases between them. Written as DNA, the CDR3 is TGTGCCAGCATGGAAGTAAACCAAGAGACCCAGTACTTC. As protein: CASMEVNQETQYF.

This clone was picked up one time. The chain carries TRBV9 and TRBJ2-1, with TRBD2 matching over 9 bases. This CDR3 region has 16 residues. With 4 bases clipped from V and 4 bases from J, the junction kept 9 bases outside the gene matches. CDR1 is SGDLS and CDR2 is YYNGEE in the germline V gene. The chain's CDR3 is CASSPTASGVYNEQFF. The CDR3 region has the DNA TGTGCCAGCAGCCCCACGGCTAGCGGGGTATACAATGAGCAGTTCTTC.

The chain carries TRBV19 and TRBJ1-1; TRBD1 matches at 9 bases. Germline CDR1 LNHDA, CDR2 SQIVND (reference sequence). This CDR3 is built from 14 residues. With 5 bases clipped from V and 0 bases from J, the junction kept 1 base outside the gene matches. CDR3 protein: CASSYRGLNTEAFF. The CDR3 nucleotides are TGTGCCAGTAGTTACAGGGGGCTGAACACTGAAGCTTTCTTT.

This rearrangement joins TRBV4-1 to TRBJ2-2; TRBD1 matches 9 bases. Germline V lookup: CDR1 MGHRA, CDR2 YSYEKL. The CDR3 length is 16 residues. Trimming removed 6 bases from V and 1 base from J; junction bases left unmatched: 6. In DNA, the CDR3 is TGCGCCAGCAGTTATCGGGACAGGGTGAACACCGGGGAGCTGTTTTTT. It yields the protein CASSYRDRVNTGELFF.

The chain has TRBV28 and TRBJ2-7, with TRBD2 identical over 15 bases. This CDR3 contains 16 residues. Germline V lookup: CDR1 MDHEN, CDR2 SYDVKM. The J segment lost 2 bases and the V segment lost 6 bases, leaving 5 bases of the junction unmatched. CDR3 sequence reads: CASSSGLAGGPYEQYF. CDR3 coding DNA: TGTGCCAGCAGCTCGGGACTAGCGGGAGGTCCCTACGAGCAGTACTTC.

The chain is built from TRBV13 and TRBJ2-5; 14 bases are shared with TRBD2. The germline V gene has CDR1 PRHDT and CDR2 FYEKMQ (reference sequence). The CDR3 length is 18 residues. V lost 5 bases, J lost 2 bases, and 10 bases stayed unmatched. CDR3 sequence reads: CASSEGLAGGGGQETQYF. CDR3 nucleotides: TGTGCCAGCAGCGAAGGACTAGCGGGAGGAGGGGGTCAAGAGACCCAGTACTTC.

The DNA of the CDR3 is TGTGCCAGCAGTTATCGACTATACGAGCAGTACTTC. It codes for CASSYRLYEQYF. The chain couples TRBV28 to TRBJ2-7, with a weak D call TRBD2 (5 bases). This CDR3 spans 12 amino acids. V lost 4 bases, J lost 4 bases, and 8 bases lay in between. Germline CDR1 reads MDHEN; CDR2 reads SYDVKM.

This clone has a single count. The gene calls are TRBV2 and TRBJ2-3, with D possibly TRBD1 on 6 matching bases. V lost 1 base and J 4 bases, leaving 6 bases between the germline ends. The CDR3 runs to 13 residues. CDR1 and CDR2 from the germline V gene are SNHLY and FYNNEI. CDR3 sequence reads: CASSEDRADTQYF. The CDR3 coding sequence is TGTGCCAGCAGTGAAGACAGGGCAGATACGCAGTATTTT. Together with reference TRBV2 and TRBJ2-3, the CDR3 gives the full variable domain: EPEVTQTPSHQVTQMGQEVILRCVPISNHLYFYWYRQILGQKVEFLVSFYNNEISEKSEIFDDQFSVERPDGSNFTLKIRSTKLEDSAMYFCASSEDRADTQYFGPGTRLTVL.

The gene calls are TRBV13 and TRBJ2-7, with D possibly TRBD1 on 5 matching bases. Germline lookup yields CDR1 PRHDT and CDR2 FYEKMQ (reference sequence). The V end was cut by 0 bases, the J end by 6 bases, with 18 bases between. The CDR3 length is 16 residues. The CDR3 nucleotides read TGTGCCAGCAGCTTAGGTCAAGGGGTGTTGCGTCGCGAGCAGTACTTC. Its translation is CASSLGQGVLRREQYF.

As for this clone: The sample holds other DNA sequences that translate to the same CDR3. V usage is TRBV28 and J usage is TRBJ2-7; a possible D gene is TRBD2 (5 bases). The length of the CDR3 is 14 residues. Per the germline V gene, CDR1 is MDHEN and CDR2 is SYDVKM. V was shortened by 3 bases and J by 1 base, with 10 bases between the two germline ends. In DNA, the CDR3 is TGTGCCAGCAGTTTTGGAGGAAGGTCCTACGAGCAGTACTTC. Its protein product is CASSFGGRSYEQYF.

The chain uses TRBV4-1 and TRBJ2-1; possibly TRBD1 or TRBD2 for D (5 bases each). Trimming took off 0 bases at V and 7 bases at J, with 16 bases between the two ends. CDR1 is MGHRA and CDR2 is YSYEKL in the germline V gene. The CDR3 consists of 16 residues. For the CDR3, the DNA is TGCGCCAGCAGCCAAGACCCCGGGACGCCCTTTAATGAGCAGTTCTTC. Translating gives CASSQDPGTPFNEQFF.

CDR3 bases: TGTGCCAGCACCGCGGCGGAACTTGGGGCAGATACGCAGTATTTT. It encodes CASTAAELGADTQYF. V gene TRBV2 combines with J gene TRBJ2-3; D is unresolved. Germline CDR1 is SNHLY and CDR2 is FYNNEI. Trimming removed 7 bases from V and 4 bases from J, with 18 bases in between. This CDR3 spans 15 amino acids. The full variable domain, completed using reference TRBV2 and TRBJ2-3, is EPEVTQTPSHQVTQMGQEVILRCVPISNHLYFYWYRQILGQKVEFLVSFYNNEISEKSEIFDDQFSVERPDGSNFTLKIRSTKLEDSAMYFCASTAAELGADTQYFGPGTRLTVL.

This clone was observed once. The V gene is TRBV5-4, the J gene TRBJ2-1; 11 nucleotides line up with TRBD2. The CDR3 consists of 14 residues. Trimming at V came to 8 bases and at J to 3 bases, leaving 4 bases not matched to a gene. Germline lookup yields CDR1 SGHNT and CDR2 YYREEE (reference sequence). In nucleotides, the CDR3 is TGTGCCAGAGCGGGACTAGCGGTCTACAATGAGCAGTTCTTC. Its translation is CARAGLAVYNEQFF.

The rearrangement links TRBV11-3 to TRBJ2-1; 8 bases match TRBD2. The CDR3 is 15 residues long. Germline V gives CDR1 SGHNT, CDR2 YENEEA. Trimming at V came to 2 bases and at J to 4 bases, leaving 4 bases not matched to a gene. CDR3 sequence: CASSLYGGEYNEQFF. In DNA, the CDR3 is TGTGCCAGCAGCTTATACGGGGGGGAGTACAATGAGCAGTTCTTC.

The V call is TRBV7-9, the J call TRBJ1-2, with 9 positions matching TRBD1. The germline V gene encodes CDR1 SEHNR and CDR2 FQNEAQ (reference sequence). With V trimmed by 7 bases and J by 3 bases, 15 bases remained unmatched. The CDR3 runs 17 residues. The CDR3 spells CASTSGTGRVRDYGYTF. DNA for the CDR3: TGTGCCAGCACATCCGGGACAGGGCGTGTCAGGGACTATGGCTACACCTTC.

The chain uses TRBV9 and TRBJ2-1; D is ambiguous. CDR3 size: 16 residues. V lost 0 bases to trimming and J lost 0 bases, with 10 bases between them. Germline values: CDR1 SGDLS, CDR2 YYNGEE. The CDR3 protein is CASSVAGMSSYNEQFF. CDR3 in DNA: TGTGCCAGCAGCGTAGCGGGCATGAGCTCCTACAATGAGCAGTTCTTC.

The rearrangement uses TRBV4-1 and TRBJ1-1; TRBD1 might be the D (5 bases). Germline-derived CDR1 and CDR2 are MGHRA and YSYEKL. The CDR3 contains 17 residues. V was clipped by 1 base and J by 2 bases, with 17 bases between them. The DNA of the CDR3 is TGCGCCAGCAGCCAAGTAGAGTATAGACAGAGTAACACTGAAGCTTTCTTT. This gives the protein CASSQVEYRQSNTEAFF.

The rearrangement uses TRBV6-5 and TRBJ2-2; D uncertain. Germline V CDR1 and CDR2: MNHEY, SVGAGI. The CDR3 is 12 amino acids. V gave up 2 bases and J gave up 6 bases, with 4 bases separating them. As DNA, the CDR3 is TGTGCCAGCAGTTACGGATCCGGGGAGCTGTTTTTT. This sequence encodes CASSYGSGELFF.

This clone appeared once. This chain links TRBV27 with TRBJ2-7; D is ambiguous. Germline CDR1 and CDR2: MNHEY and SMNVEV (reference sequence). V lost 3 bases, J lost 4 bases, and 13 bases lay in between. This CDR3 region has 14 residues. In DNA form, the CDR3 reads TGTGCCAGCAGTTTTTCCGGTCACTCTTACGAGCAGTACTTC. Protein product: CASSFSGHSYEQYF.

This clone showed up just a few times. The genes are TRBV10-3 and TRBJ1-4; D is ambiguous. Germline V CDR1 and CDR2: ENHRY, SYGVKD. Trimming cost V 8 bases and J 7 bases, with 8 bases left between them. The CDR3 has 11 amino acids. CDR3 in amino acids: CAIGGVEKLFF. The CDR3 nucleotides read TGTGCCATCGGCGGGGTTGAAAAACTGTTTTTT.

The V gene is TRBV5-6, the J gene TRBJ2-7; D possibly corresponds to TRBD2 (6 bases). Between the trimmed V and J ends, which lost 4 bases and 1 base, there was a span of 15 bases. The CDR3 is 15 residues long. Germline V gene lookup returns CDR1 SGHDT and CDR2 YYEEEE. CDR3 nucleotides: TGTGCCAGCAGCAATGGGTTAGGGAGGTCCTACGAGCAGTACTTC. Residues: CASSNGLGRSYEQYF. Supplemented by reference TRBV5-6 and TRBJ2-7, the full variable domain reads DAGVTQSPTHLIKTRGQQVTLRCSPKSGHDTVSWYQQALGQGPQFIFQYYEEEERQRGNFPDRFSGHQFPNYSSELNVNALLLGDSALYLCASSNGLGRSYEQYFGPGTRLTVT.

In its sample, this clone was seen once. The chain recombines TRBV29-1 with TRBJ2-5; D gene uncertain. This CDR3 is 13 amino acids long. V was cut by 0 bases and J by 3 bases, with 8 bases left in between. CDR1 is SQVTM, CDR2 ANQGSEA, per germline. Here the CDR3 reads CSVEEPLKETQYF. DNA of the CDR3: TGCAGCGTTGAAGAACCCTTAAAAGAGACCCAGTACTTC.

The gene calls are TRBV10-3 and TRBJ2-3; possibly TRBD2 for D (5 bases). The CDR3 loop spans 11 amino acids. Between the trimmed V and J ends, which lost 5 bases and 6 bases, there was a span of 6 bases. Per germline, CDR1 ENHRY and CDR2 SYGVKD. The CDR3 nucleotides are TGTGCCATCAGTTGGGAGGATACGCAGTATTTT. It codes for CAISWEDTQYF.

This chain connects TRBV19 to TRBJ2-3; D is uncertain. V shed 0 bases and J shed 3 bases, with 4 bases lying between them. The CDR3 is made up of 13 amino acids. Germline CDR1 reads LNHDA; CDR2 reads SQIVND (reference sequence). CDR3 in amino acids: CASSIEVTDTQYF. The CDR3 nucleotides read TGTGCCAGTAGTATAGAGGTTACAGATACGCAGTATTTT.

This sequence joins TRBV27 and TRBJ2-7; 8 bases fit TRBD2. There are 12 residues in the CDR3. CDR1 is MNHEY, CDR2 SMNVEV, per germline (reference sequence). V was pared by 7 bases and J by 6 bases, with 5 bases of the junction left unmatched. For the CDR3, the DNA is TGTGCCAGCACCAACCGGGGGGGCGAGCAGTACTTC. Its protein product is CASTNRGGEQYF.

CDR3 in DNA: TGCGCCAGCAGCCCCCCGGGACAGGGAACGGGGACCCAGTACTTC. Protein product: CASSPPGQGTGTQYF. This chain uses TRBV5-1 with TRBJ2-5, with 9 bases fitting TRBD1. This CDR3 is 15 amino acids long. Germline values: CDR1 SGHRS, CDR2 YFSETQ. The V and J ends lost 4 bases and 7 bases, in that order; junction bases with no gene match: 11.